The source of this TCR beta chain is a study of OX40 agonist ivuxolimab in advanced cancers. The data were produced by immunoSEQ multiplex PCR, yet TCRdb's version contains in-frame clones alone and is incomplete. The profile covers roughly 50,000 clones, with approximately 84% appearing a single time and approximately 1.2% taken by the ten largest. This clone is medium-sized. Other DNA sequences from this sample encode an identical CDR3 as well. There are 12 residues in the CDR3. Trimming took off 2 bases at V and 4 bases at J, with 5 bases between the two ends. Germline assignment: CDR1 MNHEY and CDR2 SVGAGI.

This receptor was taken from an adult with an advanced solid tumor such as melanoma, head and neck, liver or kidney cancer. The chain uses TRBV6-5 and TRBJ1-1, with no clear D. The input for sequencing was CD4+ or CD8+ T cells sorted from blood, taken in a trial of the OX40 agonist ivuxolimab. CDR3 bases: TGTGCCAGCAGTTACGCCGGCACTGAAGCTTTCTTT. Its protein product is CASSYAGTEAFF.